Presented here are 26 T cell receptor beta chains from one specimen sequenced in a study of blood T cell repertoires in COVID-19. Profiling relied on immunoSEQ multiplex PCR, and the TCRdb table lists in-frame clones only, not all of them. The sample carries some 190,000 clones, roughly 83% recorded once. The specimen sequenced was PBMCs or T cells enriched from blood (not recorded which). The receptors stem from a man aged 40-55 years with acute COVID-19.

The chain is built from TRBV6-5 and TRBJ2-7, with 9 bases that match TRBD1. Germline CDR1 reads MNHEY; CDR2 reads SVGAGI. With V trimmed by 6 bases and J by 2 bases, 8 bases remained unmatched. The CDR3 is made up of 15 amino acids. CDR3 DNA: TGTGCCAGCAGGAATGACAGGGGGGCAACCTACGAGCAGTACTTC. Translated: CASRNDRGATYEQYF.

The chain recombines TRBV11-3 with TRBJ2-1; 7 bases map to TRBD2. Trimming cost V 4 bases and J 0 bases; bases outside gene matches: 6. Per the germline V gene, CDR1 is SGHNT and CDR2 is YENEEA. This CDR3 is built from 16 residues. CDR3 sequence (DNA): TGTGCCAGCAGCTCACGGGGGACTAACTCCTACAATGAGCAGTTCTTC. This sequence encodes CASSSRGTNSYNEQFF.

A word on this clone: One end of the junction is discordant with germline, which a read error may explain. CDR3 protein: CASSQAPLGGNNEQFF. For the CDR3, the DNA is TGCGCCAGCAGTCAAGCCCCACTCGGAGGGAACAATGAGCAGTTCTTC. The V call is TRBV4-1, the J call TRBJ2-1, with D tentatively TRBD2 (6 bases). The CDR3 sequence is 16 residues long. The V gene's germline CDR1 is MGHRA and CDR2 YSYEKL.

The chain is built from TRBV3-1 (or the pseudogene TRBV3-2) and TRBJ2-3, with 8 positions matching TRBD2. CDR3 length: 18 residues. V gave up 6 bases and J gave up 6 bases; unmatched junction bases: 20. The germline V gene has CDR1 LGHDT and CDR2 YNNKEL (reference sequence). As DNA, the CDR3 is TGTGCCAGCAGTTCACACATAGCCAGCGGGAGAAGGTCGGATACGCAGTATTTT. Translation gives CASSSHIASGRRSDTQYF.

The rearrangement uses TRBV6-6 and TRBJ2-2, with a weak D call TRBD2 (5 bases). Deletions cut 7 bases from V and 5 bases from J, with 8 bases between. The CDR3 is 12 residues long. Germline V gene data show CDR1 as MNHNY and CDR2 as SVGAGI (reference sequence). CDR3 DNA sequence: TGTGCCAGCACCCGGGAAACCGGGGAGCTGTTTTTT. Translating it yields CASTRETGELFF.

This clone turned up a few times. The genes are TRBV28 and TRBJ2-3, with a possible D match to TRBD2 (6 bases). Germline V gene sequence: CDR1 MDHEN, CDR2 SYDVKM. Trimming stripped 5 bases from V and 6 bases from J, with 6 bases between. The CDR3 is 11 amino acids. The CDR3 spells CASSGRDTQYF. The CDR3 coding sequence is TGTGCCAGCAGTGGGAGGGATACGCAGTATTTT.

This chain links TRBV6-5 with TRBJ1-1; TRBD1 is a possible D gene (5 bases). Germline V gene data show CDR1 as MNHEY and CDR2 as SVGAGI. Trimming took off 6 bases at V and 5 bases at J, with 13 bases between the two ends. The CDR3 consists of 13 residues. The CDR3 is CASRRGRRTEAFF. The CDR3, as DNA: TGTGCCAGCAGGCGGGGACGACGGACTGAAGCTTTCTTT.

The V gene is TRBV6-2 or TRBV6-3, the J gene TRBJ1-1; 9 bases agree with TRBD1. The germline CDR1 and CDR2 sequences are MNHEY and SVGEGT. The junction had 8 bases not matched to a gene; V was cut back by 5 bases and J by 13 bases. The length of the CDR3 is 12 residues. CDR3 residues: CASSTTDRGGFF. The CDR3, as DNA: TGTGCCAGCAGTACCACGGACAGGGGTGGTTTCTTT.

On this clone: Additional DNA sequences in this sample encode the identical CDR3. CDR3 in DNA: TGTGCCAGCAGCTTGACAGGGGGCTCCTACAATGAGCAGTTCTTC. This gives the protein CASSLTGGSYNEQFF. The chain couples TRBV11-2 to TRBJ2-1; 9 bases fit TRBD1. V trimming: 3 bases; J trimming: 0 bases; junction bases outside the gene matches: 0. The CDR3 totals 15 residues. CDR1 SGHAT and CDR2 FQNNGV come from the germline V gene.

The chain employs TRBV19 and TRBJ1-3; D is perhaps TRBD1 (6 bases). Trimming removed 3 bases from V and 0 bases from J, with 12 bases in between. The CDR3 consists of 16 residues. Germline V gives CDR1 LNHDA, CDR2 SQIVND (reference sequence). As DNA, the CDR3 is TGTGCCAGTAGTATCGGTGGGACACTCTCTGGAAACACCATATATTTT. It encodes CASSIGGTLSGNTIYF. Complete variable domain (other parts from reference TRBV19 and TRBJ1-3): DGGITQSPKYLFRKEGQNVTLSCEQNLNHDAMYWYRQDPGQGLRLIYYSQIVNDFQKGDIAEGYSVSREKKESFPLTVTSAQKNPTAFYLCASSIGGTLSGNTIYFGEGSWLTVV.

V usage is TRBV28 and J usage is TRBJ2-3, with D perhaps matching TRBD2 (6 bases). From germline, CDR1 is MDHEN and CDR2 SYDVKM. Trimming removed 2 bases from V and 2 bases from J, with 11 bases in between. The CDR3 length is 15 residues. DNA of the CDR3: TGTGCCAGCAGTTTAGGGGGGAGCTTCACAGATACGCAGTATTTT. Its protein product is CASSLGGSFTDTQYF.

The V and J genes are TRBV29-1 and TRBJ1-1, with no clear D. Between the trimmed V and J ends, which lost 7 bases and 0 bases, there was a span of 9 bases. The CDR3 runs 12 residues. Germline CDR1 reads SQVTM; CDR2 reads ANQGSEA. The DNA for the CDR3 is TGCAGCGCGGACGACATGAACACTGAAGCTTTCTTT. Translated, it gives CSADDMNTEAFF.

The chain recombines TRBV15 with TRBJ1-5; D is unclear. CDR3 size: 13 residues. V lost 1 base and J lost 4, with 5 bases in between. From germline, CDR1 is LNHNV and CDR2 YYDKDF (reference sequence). In nucleotides, the CDR3 is TGTGCCACCAGCAGAGGCAGAAATCAGCCCCAGCATTTT. Amino acid sequence: CATSRGRNQPQHF.

This chain joins TRBV7-2 and TRBJ2-3; 9 bases line up with TRBD2. CDR3 size: 16 residues. The junction had 10 bases not matched to a gene; V was cut back by 5 bases and J by 4 bases. The V gene's germline CDR1 is SGHTA and CDR2 FQGNSA. CDR3 coding DNA: TGTGCCAGCAGCCCCCAAAGCGGGAGGCGAGCAGATACGCAGTATTTT. Encoded protein: CASSPQSGRRADTQYF.

This clone was seen a single time. The gene calls are TRBV6-5 and TRBJ1-5, with 8 bases matching TRBD1. Trimming cost V 10 bases and J 6 bases; bases outside gene matches: 8. From germline, CDR1 is MNHEY and CDR2 SVGAGI. The CDR3 has 13 residues. The CDR3 DNA reads TGTGCCACCCAAACAGGGGGAAGTCAGCCCCAGCATTTT. Amino acid sequence: CATQTGGSQPQHF.

V usage is TRBV4-3 and J usage is TRBJ2-4, with TRBD2 identical over 10 bases. J gave up 6 bases and V 0 bases, and 8 bases lay outside the gene matches. Germline CDR1 LGHNA, CDR2 YSLEER. This CDR3 spans 17 amino acids. CDR3 loop: CASSQDASGSAGNIQYF. The CDR3 DNA sequence: TGCGCCAGCAGCCAAGATGCTAGCGGGAGCGCAGGAAACATTCAGTACTTC.

V gene TRBV19 combines with J gene TRBJ1-2; TRBD1 might be the D (5 bases). V was cut by 5 bases and J by 4 bases, with 8 bases left in between. The length of the CDR3 is 12 residues. Looked up from germline, CDR1 is LNHDA and CDR2 is SQIVND (reference sequence). Here the CDR3 DNA reads TGTGCCAGTAGTCCCGACAGCTATGGCTACACCTTC. Protein: CASSPDSYGYTF.

This chain uses TRBV5-1 with TRBJ2-1; 13 nucleotides agree with TRBD2. Germline loops: CDR1 SGHRS, CDR2 YFSETQ. This CDR3 is 14 amino acids long. V shed 4 bases, J shed 9 bases, and the junction held 4 bases outside the gene matches. The CDR3, as DNA: TGCGCCAGCAGCGCCGGACTAGCGGGAGCTGAGCAGTTCTTC. This sequence encodes CASSAGLAGAEQFF.

This chain joins TRBV27 and TRBJ2-7, with a possible D match to TRBD2 (6 bases). V lost 5 bases to trimming and J lost 4 bases, with 18 bases between them. The CDR3 loop spans 15 amino acids. Per germline, CDR1 MNHEY and CDR2 SMNVEV (reference sequence). CDR3 DNA sequence: TGTGCCAGCAGTCCCCAACCCGACGGGGGTTACGAGCAGTACTTC. It is translated as CASSPQPDGGYEQYF.

This clone came up once. The chain carries TRBV7-6 and TRBJ2-3; 8 nucleotides agree with TRBD2. Germline CDR1 and CDR2: SGHVS and FNYEAQ. Trimming removed 2 bases from V and 0 bases from J; junction bases left unmatched: 4. The CDR3 runs 16 residues. The CDR3, as DNA: TGTGCCAGCAGCTTAACGGGACTAGGGAGCACAGATACGCAGTATTTT. Its protein product is CASSLTGLGSTDTQYF.

The chain couples TRBV7-9 to TRBJ1-1; 7 bases map to TRBD1. This CDR3 has 15 amino acids. From germline, CDR1 is SEHNR and CDR2 FQNEAQ (reference sequence). Losses at the gene ends were 5 bases for V and 6 bases for J; bases not matched to a gene: 12. The CDR3 DNA reads TGTGCCAGCAGCCCGCCGGGAGGGGGCGCCGCTGAAGCTTTCTTT. It codes for CASSPPGGGAAEAFF.

This rearrangement joins TRBV7-9 to TRBJ1-6; the match to TRBD1 covers 7 bases. The V segment lost 3 bases and the J segment 7 bases; nucleotides outside the gene matches: 6. Germline CDR1 is SEHNR and CDR2 is FQNEAQ (reference sequence). The CDR3 consists of 15 residues. In nucleotides, the CDR3 is TGTGCCAGCAGCTTGGGGACAGTAGAAAATTCACCCCTCCACTTT. It translates to CASSLGTVENSPLHF. The variable domain in full, completed from reference TRBV7-9 and TRBJ1-6, reads DTGVSQNPRHKITKRGQNVTFRCDPISEHNRLYWYRQTLGQGPEFLTYFQNEAQLEKSRLLSDRFSAERPKGSFSTLEIQRTEQGDSAMYLCASSLGTVENSPLHFGNGTRLTVT.

The genes are TRBV7-9 and TRBJ2-3; 7 bases match TRBD1. After removal of 5 bases from V and 0 bases from J, the junction contained 2 bases not matched to a gene. CDR3 length: 14 residues. Germline CDR1 reads SEHNR; CDR2 reads FQNEAQ (reference sequence). This CDR3 is CASSQGQSTDTQYF. The CDR3 nucleotides read TGTGCCAGCAGCCAGGGACAGAGCACAGATACGCAGTATTTT.

Points on this clone: The sample has other DNA sequences that encode this CDR3 too. V and J are TRBV30 and TRBJ1-5; D might be TRBD1 (5 bases). Germline values: CDR1 GTSNPN, CDR2 SVGIG (reference sequence). V was cut by 4 bases and J by 7 bases, with 11 bases left in between. The CDR3 is 12 amino acids. This CDR3 is CAWNRRDQPQHF. The DNA for the CDR3 is TGTGCCTGGAACCGGAGGGACCAGCCCCAGCATTTT. Complete variable domain (other parts from reference TRBV30 and TRBJ1-5): SQTIHQWPATLVQPVGSPLSLECTVEGTSNPNLYWYRQAAGRGLQLLFYSVGIGQISSEVPQNLSASRPQDRQFILSSKKLLLSDSGFYLCAWNRRDQPQHFGDGTRLSIL.

J is TRBJ2-4 and V is TRBV11-2, with a weak D call TRBD2 (5 bases). V lost 5 bases, J lost 1 base, and 15 bases lay in between. The germline V gene encodes CDR1 SGHAT and CDR2 FQNNGV. CDR3 length equals 16 residues. CDR3 region: CASSPSRGGAKNIQYF. For the CDR3, the DNA is TGTGCCAGCAGCCCCTCGAGAGGCGGGGCCAAAAACATTCAGTACTTC.

V gene TRBV4-3 combines with J gene TRBJ2-7; the match to TRBD2 covers 10 bases. The CDR3 length is 17 residues. Trimming took 4 bases from V and 2 from J; bases not matched to a gene: 11. CDR1 LGHNA and CDR2 YSLEER come from the germline V gene. CDR3 in DNA: TGCGCCAGCAGCCTACAACTCGACGGGACTAGCGCCTACGAGCAGTACTTC. This sequence encodes CASSLQLDGTSAYEQYF.